This T cell receptor beta chain comes out of a study of blood T cell repertoires in COVID-19. Study-level background: Italy, Spain and the United States were the sources of the convalescent and acute COVID-19 samples. In each case, the material was cDNA or gDNA derived from T cells, B-cell-depleted T cells, or PBMCs.

As originally analysed: Reference gene primer amplification yielded estimated nucleated cell counts. TCRdb's copy holds only in-frame clones and misses some; the assay was immunoSEQ multiplex PCR. V, J and clone size are those of that table, while D and trimming were read from the DNA. Of approximately 69,000 clones in the sample, roughly 80% were seen once. CDR1 MNHEY and CDR2 SMNVEV come from the germline V gene (reference sequence). The V and J ends lost 5 bases and 7 bases, in that order; junction bases with no gene match: 9. This CDR3 comprises 15 residues. Sequencing was performed on peripheral blood. This TCR came from a man in his 60s with acute or convalescent COVID-19. The V gene is TRBV27, the J gene TRBJ1-4, with TRBD1 identical over 8 bases. CDR3 residues: CASSPRQGTIEKLFF. The CDR3 nucleotides are TGTGCCAGCAGTCCGAGACAGGGGACGATTGAAAAACTGTTTTTT.